This TCR beta chain was profiled in a study of blood T cell repertoires in COVID-19. This CDR3 contains 14 residues. V lost 7 bases and J lost 2, with 14 bases in between. From germline, CDR1 is MNHEY and CDR2 SMNVEV (reference sequence). Profiled with immunoSEQ multiplex PCR; TCRdb holds only in-frame clones, not every one. The data hold around 280,000 clones, with 89% observed a single time. The source of this sequence is a woman aged 25 to 39 with COVID-19, enrolled during active disease. The sequenced sample consisted of peripheral blood. The chain is built from TRBV27 and TRBJ1-2; D uncertain. Here the CDR3 reads CASTTHAGNYGYTF. The CDR3 region has the DNA TGTGCCAGCACTACCCACGCCGGGAACTATGGCTACACCTTC.